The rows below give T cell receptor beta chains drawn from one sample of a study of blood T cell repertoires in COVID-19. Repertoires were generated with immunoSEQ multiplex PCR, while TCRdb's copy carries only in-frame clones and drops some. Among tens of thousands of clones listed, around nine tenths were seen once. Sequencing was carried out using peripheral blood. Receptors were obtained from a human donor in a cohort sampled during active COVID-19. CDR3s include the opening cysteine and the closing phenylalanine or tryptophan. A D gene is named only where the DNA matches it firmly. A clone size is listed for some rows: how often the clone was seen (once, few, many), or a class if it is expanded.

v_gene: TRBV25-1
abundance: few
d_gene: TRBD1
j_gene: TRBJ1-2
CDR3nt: TGTGCCAGCAGTAACCGGGACAGGGATGGAACCAATGGCTACACCTTC
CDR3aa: CASSNRDRDGTNGYTF

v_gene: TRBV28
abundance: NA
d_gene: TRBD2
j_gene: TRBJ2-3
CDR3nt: TGTGCCAGCAGACAAGGCGGGAGTATCACAGATACGCAGTATTTT
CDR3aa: CASRQGGSITDTQYF

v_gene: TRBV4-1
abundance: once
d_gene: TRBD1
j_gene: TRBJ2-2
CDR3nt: TGCGCCAGCAGCCTGGGACAGGGGAACACCGGGGAGCTGTTTTTT
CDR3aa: CASSLGQGNTGELFF

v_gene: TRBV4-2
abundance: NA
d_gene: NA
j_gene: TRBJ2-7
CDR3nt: TGTGCCAGCGAGGAGAAAGCGGGCCCCTACGAGCAGTACTTC
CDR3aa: CASEEKAGPYEQYF

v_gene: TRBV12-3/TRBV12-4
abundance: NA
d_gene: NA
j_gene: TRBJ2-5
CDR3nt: TGTGCCAGCAGTGGACATGGTGAGACCCAGTACTTC
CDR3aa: CASSGHGETQYF

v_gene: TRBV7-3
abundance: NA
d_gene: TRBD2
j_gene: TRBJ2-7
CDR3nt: TGTGCCAGCAGCTTCCCCGCTAGCGGGAGGACCCTGGGTTTATCCTACGAGCAGTACTTC
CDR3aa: CASSFPASGRTLGLSYEQYF

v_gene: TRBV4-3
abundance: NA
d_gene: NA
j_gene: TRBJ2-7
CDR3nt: TGCGCCAGCAGCCAAGAGTTGGCCGATTCCTACGAGCAGTACTTC
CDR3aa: CASSQELADSYEQYF

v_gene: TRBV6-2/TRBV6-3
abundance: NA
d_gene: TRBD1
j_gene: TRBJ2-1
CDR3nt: TGTGCCAGCAGTTACAGGCGGACAGGCATCCTGGTGCAGTTCTTC
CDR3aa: CASSYRRTGILVQFF

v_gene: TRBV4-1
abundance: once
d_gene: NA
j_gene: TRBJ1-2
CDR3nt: TGCGCCAGCAGCACATACTCCGACGGCAGGGACAATGGCTACACCTTC
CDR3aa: CASSTYSDGRDNGYTF

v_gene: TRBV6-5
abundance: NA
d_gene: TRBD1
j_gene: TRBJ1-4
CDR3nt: TGTGCCAGCAAGATGACAGGGGTTAATGAAAAACTGTTTTTT
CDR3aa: CASKMTGVNEKLFF

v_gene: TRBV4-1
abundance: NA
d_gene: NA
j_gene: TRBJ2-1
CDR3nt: TGCGCCAGCAGTACAAAGGGGGGGGATTATGGGGAGCAGTTCTTC
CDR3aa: CASSTKGGDYGEQFF

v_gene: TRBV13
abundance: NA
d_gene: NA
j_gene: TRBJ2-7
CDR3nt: TGTGCCAGCAGCGGGGGCCGGGACGCCCTGGGGGAGCAGTACTTC
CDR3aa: CASSGGRDALGEQYF

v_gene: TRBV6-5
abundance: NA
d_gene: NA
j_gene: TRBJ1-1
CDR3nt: TGTGCCAGCAGTTACAGGGGGACGGACACTGAAGCTTTCTTT
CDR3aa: CASSYRGTDTEAFF

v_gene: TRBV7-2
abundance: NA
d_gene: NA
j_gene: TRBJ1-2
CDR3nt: TGTGCCAGCAGCTTGAGGGGGGGGGCCCCTGGCTATGGCTACACCTTC
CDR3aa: CASSLRGGAPGYGYTF

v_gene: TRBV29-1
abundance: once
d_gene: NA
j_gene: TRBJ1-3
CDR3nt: TGCAGCGTTGAAAAGGCAGGGGGAAACACCATATATTTT
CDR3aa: CSVEKAGGNTIYF

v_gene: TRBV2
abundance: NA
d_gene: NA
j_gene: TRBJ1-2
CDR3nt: TGTGCCAGCAGTGTTGGGACAAGCTATGGCTACACCTTC
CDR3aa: CASSVGTSYGYTF

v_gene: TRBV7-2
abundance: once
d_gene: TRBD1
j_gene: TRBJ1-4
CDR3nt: TGTGCCAGCAGCTCTCAGGGGGCAACTAATGAAAAACTGTTTTTT
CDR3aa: CASSSQGATNEKLFF

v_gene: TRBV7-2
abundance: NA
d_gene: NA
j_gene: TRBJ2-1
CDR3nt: TGTGCCAGCAGCTTTAGTTATGAGCAGTTCTTC
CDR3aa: CASSFSYEQFF

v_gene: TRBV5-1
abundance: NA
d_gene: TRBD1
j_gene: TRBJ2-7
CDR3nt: TGCGCCAGCAGCCAGGACAGGTCCTACGAGCAGTACTTC
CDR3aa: CASSQDRSYEQYF

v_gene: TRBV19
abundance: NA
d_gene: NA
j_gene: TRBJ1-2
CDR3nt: TGTGCCAGTAGTATGGTTCTATCTGGTGCTAACTATGGCTACACCTTC
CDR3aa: CASSMVLSGANYGYTF

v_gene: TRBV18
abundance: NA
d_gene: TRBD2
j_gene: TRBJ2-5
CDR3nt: TGTGCCAGCTCACTCCCGGGGGGAGCCCAGTACTTC
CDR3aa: CASSLPGGAQYF

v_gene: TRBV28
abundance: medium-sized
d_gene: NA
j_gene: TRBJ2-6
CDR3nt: TGTGCCAGCAGTTTGGGACAACCATCGGGGGCCAACGTCCTGACTTTC
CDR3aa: CASSLGQPSGANVLTF

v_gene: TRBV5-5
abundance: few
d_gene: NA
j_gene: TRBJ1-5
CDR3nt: TGTGCCAGCAGCTCGACAGAGTATAGCAATCAGCCCCAGCATTTT
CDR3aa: CASSSTEYSNQPQHF

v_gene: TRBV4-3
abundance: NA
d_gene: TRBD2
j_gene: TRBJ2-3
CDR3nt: TGCGCCAGCAGCCAGACGGGACTAGCGGGAGATACGCAGTATTTT
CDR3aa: CASSQTGLAGDTQYF

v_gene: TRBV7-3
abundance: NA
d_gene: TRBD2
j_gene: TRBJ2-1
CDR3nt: TGTGCCAGCAGCTTAGGGACTAGCGGGAGTGGTCAGTTCTTC
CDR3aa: CASSLGTSGSGQFF

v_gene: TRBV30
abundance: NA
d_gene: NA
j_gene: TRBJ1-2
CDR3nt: TGTGCCTGGAGTGTGAAGATAGCTAACTATGGCTACACCTTC
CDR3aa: CAWSVKIANYGYTF

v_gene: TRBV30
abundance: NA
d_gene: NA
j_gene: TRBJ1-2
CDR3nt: TGTGCCTGGAGTGTATGGGAGGGCCCTTCATACACCTTC
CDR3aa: CAWSVWEGPSYTF

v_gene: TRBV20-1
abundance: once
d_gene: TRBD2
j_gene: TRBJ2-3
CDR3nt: TGCAGTGCTAGTCGCCGGCGGGGGAGCACAGATACGCAGTATTTT
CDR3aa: CSASRRRGSTDTQYF

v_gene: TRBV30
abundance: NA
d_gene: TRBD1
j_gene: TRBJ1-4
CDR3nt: TGTGCCTGTCGGGACAGAGCAAATGAAAAACTGTTTTTT
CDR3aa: CACRDRANEKLFF

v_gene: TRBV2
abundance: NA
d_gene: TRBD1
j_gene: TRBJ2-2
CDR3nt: TGTGCCAGCAGACCGGGACAGGGGGAGAGCACCGGGGAGCTGTTTTTT
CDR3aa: CASRPGQGESTGELFF

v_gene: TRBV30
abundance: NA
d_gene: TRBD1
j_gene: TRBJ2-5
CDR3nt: TGTGCCTGGAGTATACAGGGGGGAGAGACCCAGTACTTC
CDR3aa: CAWSIQGGETQYF